Following are 3 T cell receptor beta chains from one sample sequenced in a study of blood T cell repertoires in COVID-19. Sequencing was performed with immunoSEQ multiplex PCR; in TCRdb, only in-frame clones are kept and a portion is missing. Here the sample spans roughly 69,000 clones, about 82% being singletons. Sequenced input: PBMCs or T cells enriched from blood (not recorded which). These receptors were collected from a woman in her thirties or forties with acute COVID-19.

CDR3 nucleotides: TGCAGCGTTGGGACTAGCGGTTTCGCCCCGAACACCGGGGAGCTGTTTTTT. This codes for CSVGTSGFAPNTGELFF. This chain joins TRBV29-1 and TRBJ2-2; 10 bases line up with TRBD2. The germline gives CDR1 SQVTM, CDR2 ANQGSEA. V dropped 4 bases and J dropped 0; count of bases not matched to a gene: 8. The CDR3 sequence is 17 residues long.

The chain joins TRBV5-1 to TRBJ1-2; D is possibly TRBD1 (5 bases). V lost 1 base to trimming and J lost 2 bases, with 18 bases between them. This CDR3 has 17 amino acids. The germline CDR1 and CDR2 sequences are SGHRS and YFSETQ. The CDR3 sequence: CASSLRSGTNMNYGYTF. DNA of the CDR3: TGCGCCAGCAGCTTGAGGTCAGGGACTAATATGAACTATGGCTACACCTTC.

Judged by abundance, this clone is large (0.1 to 1%). This sequence joins TRBV6-4 and TRBJ2-1, with 16 bases matching TRBD2. With 4 bases clipped from V and 9 bases from J, the junction kept 6 bases outside the gene matches. The CDR3 consists of 16 residues. Per the germline V gene, CDR1 is MRHNA and CDR2 is SNTAGT. The CDR3 here is CASSAGTSGGAAEQFF. CDR3 sequence (DNA): TGTGCCAGCAGTGCCGGGACTAGCGGGGGGGCGGCTGAGCAGTTCTTC.